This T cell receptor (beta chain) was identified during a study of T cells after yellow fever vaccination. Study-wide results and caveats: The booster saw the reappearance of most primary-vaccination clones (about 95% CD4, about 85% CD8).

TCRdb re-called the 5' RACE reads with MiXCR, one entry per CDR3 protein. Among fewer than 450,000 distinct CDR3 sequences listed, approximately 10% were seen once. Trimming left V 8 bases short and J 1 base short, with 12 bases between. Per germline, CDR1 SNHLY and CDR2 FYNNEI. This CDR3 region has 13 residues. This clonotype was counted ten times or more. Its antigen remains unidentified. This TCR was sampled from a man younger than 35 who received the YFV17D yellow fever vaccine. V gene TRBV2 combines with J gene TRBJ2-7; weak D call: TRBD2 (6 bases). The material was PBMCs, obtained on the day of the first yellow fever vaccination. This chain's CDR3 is CASGGTPSYEQYF. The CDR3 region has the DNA TGTGCCAGCGGAGGGACTCCTTCCTACGAGCAGTACTTC.